These T cell receptor beta chains were read from a single sample in a study of blood T cell repertoires in COVID-19. Generated by immunoSEQ multiplex PCR, the TCRdb table keeps only in-frame clones and is missing some. The sample includes 140,000 to 150,000 clones, 70% to 90% of them seen just once. Source material: peripheral blood. The receptors shown here come from a human donor with acute or convalescent COVID-19. The donor label of this sample is uncertain. The CDR3 runs from the conserved cysteine through the conserved F or W. D genes are given only for firm matches. Clone size, where shown, is once, few, many, or a class for clones that have expanded.

v_gene	len	d_gene	abundance	j_gene	CDR3nt	CDR3aa
TRBV13	13	.	once	TRBJ1-6	TGTGCCAGCAGCCTCCAGGTTGTTTCACCCCTCCACTTT	CASSLQVVSPLHF
TRBV28	12	TRBD1	.	TRBJ2-7	TGTGCCAGCAGACAGGGGATCTACGAGCAGTACTTC	CASRQGIYEQYF
TRBV24-1	14	.	.	TRBJ1-2	TGTGCCACCAGTGGCGGATTTCCAGACTATGGCTACACCTTC	CATSGGFPDYGYTF
TRBV7-2	13	.	.	TRBJ1-1	TGTGCCAGCAGGGAGGGGAGAAATACTGAAGCTTTCTTT	CASREGRNTEAFF
TRBV7-8	14	TRBD1	.	TRBJ1-6	TGTGCCAGCAGAGGGACAGACTATAATTCACCCCTCCACTTT	CASRGTDYNSPLHF
TRBV18	13	.	.	TRBJ2-5	TGTGCCAGCTCACCAATAAACCAAGAGACCCAGTACTTC	CASSPINQETQYF
TRBV6-2/TRBV6-3	16	TRBD2	.	TRBJ2-5	TGTGCCAGCAGCAACCCCATTACTAGCGGCCAAGAGACCCAGTACTTC	CASSNPITSGQETQYF
TRBV12-5	13	.	few	TRBJ1-3	TGTGCTAGTGGTTTGGACACTGGAAACACCATATATTTT	CASGLDTGNTIYF
TRBV5-6	14	.	once	TRBJ2-7	TGTGCCAGCAGCTTGGTTCAACAGACCTACGAGCAGTACTTC	CASSLVQQTYEQYF
TRBV29-1	12	.	.	TRBJ2-1	TGCAGCGCAAACTACGGCTCGGATGAGCAGTTCTTC	CSANYGSDEQFF
TRBV7-3	13	.	.	TRBJ1-6	TGTGCCAGCAGCTTAGGACTGGAGTCACCCCTCCACTTT	CASSLGLESPLHF
TRBV29-1	16	.	.	TRBJ1-5	TGCAGCGTTGACACGGTAGCAGAGAATAGCAATCAGCCCCAGCATTTT	CSVDTVAENSNQPQHF
TRBV2	18	TRBD2	.	TRBJ2-2	TGTGCCAGCAGTGAAGGACTAGCGGGGGGGCTGGACACCGGGGAGCTGTTTTTT	CASSEGLAGGLDTGELFF
TRBV6-5	15	TRBD2	.	TRBJ2-1	TGTGCCAGCACCAAGACTAGCGGTCCCTACAATGAGCAGTTCTTC	CASTKTSGPYNEQFF
TRBV9	16	TRBD1	.	TRBJ2-5	TGTGCCAGCAGCGTAGTAGGGACAGGGATATCAGAGACCCAGTACTTC	CASSVVGTGISETQYF
TRBV3-1/TRBV3-2	17	TRBD2	.	TRBJ2-7	TGTGCCAGCAGCCAAGAGGACCGGACTAGCGGCCCGAGCGAGCAGTACTTC	CASSQEDRTSGPSEQYF
TRBV25-1	15	.	.	TRBJ2-5	TGTGCCAGCAGTGAAGGGGGCAGGAGATGGGAGACCCAGTACTTC	CASSEGGRRWETQYF
TRBV18	13	.	.	TRBJ1-5	TGTGCCAGCTCATTTAATAGCAATCAGCCCCAGCATTTT	CASSFNSNQPQHF
TRBV28	14	TRBD1	.	TRBJ1-4	TGTGCCAGCAGTTCCGGGACAGGCAATGAAAAACTGTTTTTT	CASSSGTGNEKLFF
TRBV27	13	.	.	TRBJ2-7	TGTGCCAGCGGACAGACAGGTTCCTACGAGCAGTACTTC	CASGQTGSYEQYF
TRBV7-2	16	TRBD1	.	TRBJ1-4	TGTGCCAGCAGCTTAGGCGGACAGGGAGAGGGCGAAAAACTGTTTTTT	CASSLGGQGEGEKLFF
TRBV30	13	.	.	TRBJ1-5	TGTGCCTGGAGTGTACAGGGAGCTCAGCCCCAGCATTTT	CAWSVQGAQPQHF
TRBV7-9	13	.	.	TRBJ1-1	TGTGCCAGCAGCTACTCCTTGAACACTGAAGCTTTCTTT	CASSYSLNTEAFF
TRBV24-1	18	.	.	TRBJ2-1	TGTGCCACCAGTGACCATGGGTGGAAGGGAGGCGCCTACAATGAGCAGTTCTTC	CATSDHGWKGGAYNEQFF
TRBV2	15	.	.	TRBJ1-1	TGTGCCAGCAGTGACTTTCAGGGGCGTAACACTGAAGCTTTCTTT	CASSDFQGRNTEAFF
TRBV3-1/TRBV3-2	17	.	many	TRBJ1-2	TGTGCCAGCAGCCCCTATATCAGGACTAAGACTAACTATGGCTACACCTTC	CASSPYIRTKTNYGYTF
TRBV7-2	15	.	once	TRBJ2-5	TGTGCCAGCAGCTTAGTGGCCCAAAGCCAAGAGACCCAGTACTTC	CASSLVAQSQETQYF
TRBV30	16	TRBD1	.	TRBJ1-5	TGTGCCTGGAGGTCAACCGGGACAGGGACCGGTCAGCCCCAGCATTTT	CAWRSTGTGTGQPQHF
TRBV6-6	14	.	few	TRBJ1-5	TGTGCCAGCAGCCTAAATACAGGGTATCAGCCCCAGCATTTT	CASSLNTGYQPQHF
TRBV19	13	.	.	TRBJ2-5	TGTGCCAGTAGTTCCGGGTTCGAAGGGACCCAGTACTTC	CASSSGFEGTQYF
TRBV19	14	.	.	TRBJ2-5	TGTGCCAGTAGTACACAGACAGACCAAGAGACCCAGTACTTC	CASSTQTDQETQYF
TRBV7-6	15	.	.	TRBJ2-2	TGTGCCAGCAGCTTAGGACAGACGAACACCGGGGAGCTGTTTTTT	CASSLGQTNTGELFF
TRBV2	13	TRBD2	.	TRBJ2-3	TGTGCCAGCGGTATCCTAGCGGGAGATCGGCAGTATTTT	CASGILAGDRQYF
TRBV5-6	15	.	few	TRBJ2-5	TGTGCCAGCAGCCTGGAATCAGGGGTCCGAGAGACCCAGTACTTC	CASSLESGVRETQYF
TRBV2	13	TRBD1	.	TRBJ2-7	TGTGCCAGCCACACAGGGGCATCCTACGAGCAGTACTTC	CASHTGASYEQYF
TRBV7-9	14	.	.	TRBJ1-5	TGTGCCAGCAGCCAGTCGGAGGGGAGACAGCCCCAGCATTTT	CASSQSEGRQPQHF
TRBV6-5	15	.	.	TRBJ2-2	TGTGCCAGCACGAACCAGGGCCAGAACACCGGGGAGCTGTTTTTT	CASTNQGQNTGELFF
TRBV6-5	14	.	.	TRBJ2-1	TGTGCCAGCAGTTACGGTAGTGCAGCGGATGAGCAGTTCTTC	CASSYGSAADEQFF